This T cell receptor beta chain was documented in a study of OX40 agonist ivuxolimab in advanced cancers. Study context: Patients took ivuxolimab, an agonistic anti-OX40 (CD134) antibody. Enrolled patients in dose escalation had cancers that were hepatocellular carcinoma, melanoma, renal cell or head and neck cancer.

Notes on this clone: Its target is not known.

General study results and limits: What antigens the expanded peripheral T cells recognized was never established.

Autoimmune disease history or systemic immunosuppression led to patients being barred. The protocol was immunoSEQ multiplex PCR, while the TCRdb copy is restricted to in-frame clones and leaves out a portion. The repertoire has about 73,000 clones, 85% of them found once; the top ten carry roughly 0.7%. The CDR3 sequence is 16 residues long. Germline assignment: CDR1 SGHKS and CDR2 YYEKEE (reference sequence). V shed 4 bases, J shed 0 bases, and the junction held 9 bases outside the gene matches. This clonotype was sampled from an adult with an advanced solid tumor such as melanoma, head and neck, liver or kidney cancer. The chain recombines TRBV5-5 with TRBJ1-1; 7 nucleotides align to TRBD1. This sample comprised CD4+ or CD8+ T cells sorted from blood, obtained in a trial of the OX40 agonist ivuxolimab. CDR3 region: CASSRRQGAMNTEAFF. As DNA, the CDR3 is TGTGCCAGCAGCCGCCGACAGGGTGCAATGAACACTGAAGCTTTCTTT.